The clone carrying this T cell receptor (beta chain) was detected once. The PCR employed 60 Vbeta primers together with 13 Jbeta primers. Repertoires were generated with immunoSEQ multiplex PCR, while TCRdb's copy carries only in-frame clones and drops some. The sample holds about 160,000 clones, roughly four fifths seen once. The data were taken from a study of cytomegalovirus exposure and HLA in healthy donors. This receptor was obtained from a female donor in good health and CMV-seronegative. Sequenced input: PBMCs.

In DNA form, the CDR3 reads TGTGCCAGTACCCCGGGACTAGATGATGAGCAGTTCTTC. Protein sequence: CASTPGLDDEQFF. The chain couples TRBV9 to TRBJ2-1, with 8 bases fitting TRBD2. CDR1 is SGDLS, CDR2 YYNGEE, per germline. The CDR3 extends over 13 amino acids. With 8 bases clipped from V and 8 bases from J, the junction kept 9 bases outside the gene matches.